Each of the 27 T cell receptor beta chains below was sequenced from the same sample in a study of naive and memory T cell subsets. Four PCR rounds used nested alpha and beta constant region primers plus the SP2 primer. TCRdb fed the 5' RACE reads into MiXCR, producing one record per CDR3 protein. The sample gives roughly 48,000 distinct CDR3 sequences, 4.7% of which show up once; around 0.8% is in the top ten. A UMI-containing oligonucleotide was joined by 3' ligation to the TCR cDNA template. Receptor source: a female donor in good health.

In this sample, this clonotype turned up many times. The J gene is TRBJ1-2, the V gene TRBV9; no clear D gene. Germline V CDR1 and CDR2: SGDLS, YYNGEE. V lost 7 bases and J lost 1, with 11 bases in between. The length of the CDR3 is 13 residues. The CDR3 protein is CASSAGFNYGYTF. The CDR3 nucleotides are TGTGCCAGCTCCGCCGGGTTTAACTATGGCTACACCTTC. The whole variable domain, remainder taken from reference TRBV9 and TRBJ1-2, is DSGVTQTPKHLITATGQRVTLRCSPRSGDLSVYWYQQSLDQGLQFLIQYYNGEERAKGNILERFSAQQFPDLHSELNLSSLELGDSALYFCASSAGFNYGYTFGSGTRLTVV.

This clonotype was detected many times. The chain combines TRBV6-2 or TRBV6-3 with TRBJ1-2; D is undetermined. Trimming removed 7 bases at V and 7 bases at J, with 13 bases between. The CDR3 has 12 residues. Germline V gene data show CDR1 as MNHEY and CDR2 as SVGEGT. CDR3 amino acids: CASTTGHLGYTF. The CDR3 region has the DNA TGTGCCAGCACTACTGGTCACCTTGGCTACACCTTC.

This clonotype was picked up many times. The chain links TRBV6-2 or TRBV6-3 to TRBJ2-6; D call uncertain. The CDR3 loop spans 15 amino acids. Trimming stripped 2 bases from V and 2 bases from J, with 7 bases between. Germline V gives CDR1 MNHEY, CDR2 SVGEGT. CDR3 protein: CASSYNLPGANVLTF. As DNA, the CDR3 is TGTGCCAGCAGTTACAACTTACCTGGGGCCAACGTCCTGACTTTC.

The chain has TRBV19 and TRBJ1-2; 10 bases line up with TRBD1. CDR3 length equals 13 residues. With 9 bases clipped from V and 3 bases from J, the junction kept 4 bases outside the gene matches. CDR1 LNHDA and CDR2 SQIVND come from the germline V gene (reference sequence). The CDR3 spells CARGQGIHYGYTF. CDR3 bases: TGTGCCAGGGGACAGGGGATTCACTATGGCTACACCTTC. Complete variable domain (other parts from reference TRBV19 and TRBJ1-2): DGGITQSPKYLFRKEGQNVTLSCEQNLNHDAMYWYRQDPGQGLRLIYYSQIVNDFQKGDIAEGYSVSREKKESFPLTVTSAQKNPTAFYLCARGQGIHYGYTFGSGTRLTVV.

This clonotype was picked up many times. The V and J genes are TRBV29-1 and TRBJ2-1, with D possibly being TRBD1 (6 bases). This CDR3 is 12 amino acids long. V was pared by 7 bases and J by 3 bases, with 10 bases between. In germline, CDR1 is SQVTM, CDR2 ANQGSEA. Here the CDR3 reads CSARTDYNEQFF. The CDR3 region has the DNA TGCAGCGCCAGGACAGACTACAATGAGCAGTTCTTC.

This clonotype was detected ten times or more. The chain recombines TRBV6-5 with TRBJ1-4, with D perhaps TRBD1 (5 bases). Germline-derived CDR1 and CDR2 are MNHEY and SVGAGI. There are 15 residues in the CDR3. Trimming shortened V by 6 bases and J by 0 bases, and 11 bases separated the two germline ends. DNA for the CDR3: TGTGCCAGCAGGGTAGGGACGACAACTAATGAAAAACTGTTTTTT. This translates into CASRVGTTTNEKLFF.

This clonotype occurred many times. The genes are TRBV28 and TRBJ2-3; 7 bases match TRBD2. This CDR3 contains 15 residues. The germline V gene has CDR1 MDHEN and CDR2 SYDVKM. The V gene end was trimmed by 6 bases and the J gene end by 3 bases; junction bases not matched to a gene: 9. Here the CDR3 DNA reads TGTGCCAGCAGCCCCCGGGGAGGGTATACAGATACGCAGTATTTT. Translating it yields CASSPRGGYTDTQYF.

This clonotype was observed many times. This chain connects TRBV3-1 to TRBJ2-5; D is perhaps TRBD1 or TRBD2 (5 bases each). This CDR3 has 13 residues. The germline CDR1 and CDR2 sequences are LGHDT and YNNKEL (reference sequence). The V end was cut by 11 bases, the J end by 2 bases, with 15 bases between. The CDR3 reads CAASQGEQETQYF. CDR3 DNA sequence: TGTGCCGCCTCTCAAGGGGAGCAAGAGACCCAGTACTTC.

DNA of the CDR3: TGTGCCAGCACCTCCCTACAGGGGGCCCTCAATCAGCCCCAGCATTTT. Its translation: CASTSLQGALNQPQHF. V is TRBV2 and J is TRBJ1-5; 9 bases align to TRBD1. This CDR3 spans 16 amino acids. Germline CDR1 SNHLY, CDR2 FYNNEI. J lost 3 bases, V lost 7 bases, and 10 bases had no gene match.

The table lists this clonotype with many counts. CDR3 loop: CASSQSRDRDTGELFF. CDR3 DNA sequence: TGCGCCAGCAGCCAATCCCGGGACAGGGACACCGGGGAGCTGTTTTTT. The chain links TRBV4-1 to TRBJ2-2; 9 bases align to TRBD1. Losses at the gene ends were 2 bases for V and 3 bases for J; bases not matched to a gene: 4. This CDR3 has 16 amino acids. CDR1 MGHRA and CDR2 YSYEKL come from the germline V gene.

The sample holds many counts of this clonotype. The chain combines TRBV20-1 with TRBJ1-5; D is uncertain. Germline V lookup: CDR1 DFQATT, CDR2 SNEGSKA (reference sequence). Trimming cost V 6 bases and J 4 bases, with 10 bases left between them. The CDR3 consists of 12 residues. For the CDR3, the DNA is TGCAGTGCCCAGGACGGTAATCAGCCCCAGCATTTT. Amino acid sequence: CSAQDGNQPQHF.

This clonotype was seen repeatedly, ten times or more. The rearrangement joins TRBV29-1 to TRBJ2-7; D may be TRBD2 (6 bases). The CDR3 contains 13 residues. Trimming shortened V by 4 bases and J by 1 base, and 11 bases separated the two germline ends. The germline V gene has CDR1 SQVTM and CDR2 ANQGSEA. CDR3 residues: CSVARTTSYEQYF. The CDR3 DNA is TGCAGCGTTGCGAGGACTACTTCCTACGAGCAGTACTTC.

This clonotype was detected many times. The V and J genes are TRBV12-3 or TRBV12-4 and TRBJ1-4; D is perhaps TRBD1 (6 bases). The CDR3 covers 12 residues. The V and J ends lost 11 bases and 5 bases respectively, with 12 bases between them. CDR3 coding DNA: TGTGCCGTGGGGGGGCTGAATGAAAAACTGTTTTTT. Its protein is CAVGGLNEKLFF.

This clonotype was seen ten or more times. The CDR3 nucleotides read TGCGCCAGCAGCTCTGGTTCGGATACGCAGTATTTT. It is translated as CASSSGSDTQYF. J is TRBJ2-3 and V is TRBV5-1, with D hard to call. Germline assignment: CDR1 SGHRS and CDR2 YFSETQ. The CDR3 spans 12 residues. V dropped 3 bases and J dropped 6 bases, with 8 bases sitting between them.

In this sample, this clonotype turned up many times. The V call is TRBV4-2, the J call TRBJ2-6; 8 bases fit TRBD1. CDR3 length equals 16 residues. In germline, CDR1 is LGHNA, CDR2 YNFKEQ. Trimming cost V 2 bases and J 3 bases; bases outside gene matches: 3. CDR3 in amino acids: CASSQPGGGGANVLTF. The CDR3 DNA is TGTGCCAGCAGCCAACCAGGGGGCGGTGGGGCCAACGTCCTGACTTTC.

The CDR3 loop reads CASSLAGSYEQYF. The CDR3 region has the DNA TGTGCCAGCAGCTTAGCCGGTTCCTACGAGCAGTACTTC. V usage is TRBV13 and J usage is TRBJ2-7; no clear D. The CDR3 is made up of 13 amino acids. Germline assignment: CDR1 PRHDT and CDR2 FYEKMQ (reference sequence). V lost 1 base and J 1 base, leaving 5 bases between the germline ends. The whole variable domain, remainder taken from reference TRBV13 and TRBJ2-7, is AAGVIQSPRHLIKEKRETATLKCYPIPRHDTVYWYQQGPGQDPQFLISFYEKMQSDKGSIPDRFSAQQFSDYHSELNMSSLELGDSALYFCASSLAGSYEQYFGPGTRLTVT.

This clonotype has ten or more counts. This rearrangement joins TRBV9 to TRBJ2-5; D may correspond to TRBD1 or TRBD2 (5 bases each). In germline, CDR1 is SGDLS, CDR2 YYNGEE. The CDR3 is 17 residues long. The V end lost 0 bases, the J end lost 0 bases, and 15 bases lay between the germline ends. CDR3: CASSVAGGTPNQETQYF. The DNA of the CDR3 is TGTGCCAGCAGCGTAGCTGGGGGAACTCCCAACCAAGAGACCCAGTACTTC.

This clonotype was observed at least ten times. This chain uses TRBV29-1 with TRBJ1-2, with no clear D. Germline CDR1 SQVTM, CDR2 ANQGSEA. The CDR3 runs 12 residues. The V end was cut by 4 bases, the J end by 5 bases, with 11 bases between. CDR3 protein: CSVAPTEYGYTF. The CDR3 nucleotides read TGCAGCGTTGCACCGACGGAATATGGCTACACCTTC.

Many counts were recorded for this clonotype. Here the CDR3 DNA reads TGTGCCAGCAGTGAAAGGAGGGTATCAGATACGCAGTATTTT. This encodes CASSERRVSDTQYF. The chain combines TRBV25-1 with TRBJ2-3, with D maybe TRBD2 (6 bases). V dropped 2 bases and J dropped 4 bases, with 10 bases sitting between them. The CDR3 is 14 residues long. CDR1 and CDR2 (germline): MGHDK, SYGVNS.

Note on this clonotype: The junction and the germline gene differ at one end; a read error may be behind it. As DNA, the CDR3 is TGTGCCACCACCAGAGAAAGGGCCAGAAACACCATATATTTT. Protein: CATTRERARNTIYF. The chain couples TRBV15 to TRBJ1-3; no clear D gene. Germline V lookup: CDR1 LNHNV, CDR2 YYDKDF (reference sequence). The CDR3 is 14 residues long.

Ten or more counts support this clonotype. The CDR3 nucleotides are TGCAGTGCTAGAGATACTAGCGGGAACAGCCTTGTTTCTTACGAGCAGTACTTC. This gives the protein CSARDTSGNSLVSYEQYF. This sequence joins TRBV20-1 and TRBJ2-7, with 10 positions matching TRBD2. Germline CDR1 DFQATT, CDR2 SNEGSKA (reference sequence). V was pared by 0 bases and J by 4 bases, with 15 bases of the junction left unmatched. The CDR3 length is 18 residues.

This clonotype was counted ten times or more. The rearrangement joins TRBV30 to TRBJ2-2, with 10 nucleotides matching TRBD2. With V trimmed by 3 bases and J by 2 bases, 15 bases remained unmatched. The CDR3 is made up of 19 amino acids. CDR1 and CDR2 (germline): GTSNPN, SVGIG (reference sequence). The CDR3 nucleotides read TGTGCCTGGAGAAAAAGACCAGCGGGAGGGCCCTACAACACCGGGGAGCTGTTTTTT. Amino acids: CAWRKRPAGGPYNTGELFF. The full variable domain, in which reference TRBV30 and TRBJ2-2 provide the parts outside the CDR3, is SQTIHQWPATLVQPVGSPLSLECTVEGTSNPNLYWYRQAAGRGLQLLFYSVGIGQISSEVPQNLSASRPQDRQFILSSKKLLLSDSGFYLCAWRKRPAGGPYNTGELFFGEGSRLTVL.

There are many counts of this clonotype. V and J are TRBV27 and TRBJ2-2, with TRBD1 as a possible D gene (6 bases). Deletions cut 6 bases from V and 2 bases from J, with 10 bases between. Germline CDR1 and CDR2: MNHEY and SMNVEV (reference sequence). This CDR3 has 14 residues. The CDR3 sequence is CASRYRENTGELFF. The CDR3, as DNA: TGTGCCAGCAGGTACAGGGAAAACACCGGGGAGCTGTTTTTT.

In its sample, this clonotype was seen many times. V usage is TRBV19 and J usage is TRBJ2-5; 10 nucleotides line up with TRBD1. Losses at the gene ends were 5 bases for V and 5 bases for J; bases not matched to a gene: 11. The CDR3 contains 16 residues. Looked up from germline, CDR1 is LNHDA and CDR2 is SQIVND (reference sequence). The CDR3 is CASSVRSGQGIETQYF. The CDR3 DNA is TGTGCCAGTAGTGTAAGATCGGGACAGGGGATCGAGACCCAGTACTTC.

This chain connects TRBV10-3 to TRBJ2-5, with 9 bases identical to TRBD2. Germline assignment: CDR1 ENHRY and CDR2 SYGVKD. The length of the CDR3 is 15 residues. V dropped 8 bases and J dropped 5; count of bases not matched to a gene: 12. CDR3: CAIGPGGRVSETQYF. In DNA form, the CDR3 reads TGTGCCATCGGCCCTGGCGGGAGGGTATCGGAGACCCAGTACTTC.

The rearrangement uses TRBV11-1 and TRBJ1-2; D is ambiguous. The V end lost 5 bases, the J end lost 1 base, and 20 bases lay between the germline ends. CDR3 length: 17 residues. Germline loops: CDR1 SGHAT, CDR2 FQDESV (reference sequence). CDR3 nucleotides: TGTGCCAGCAGCACCCTCGACAAGGCCCTCTTTAACTATGGCTACACCTTC. It yields the protein CASSTLDKALFNYGYTF.

This clonotype was counted at least ten times. This chain links TRBV20-1 with TRBJ2-3; perhaps TRBD2 as D (6 bases). Trimming shortened V by 5 bases and J by 2 bases, and 20 bases separated the two germline ends. CDR1 DFQATT and CDR2 SNEGSKA come from the germline V gene (reference sequence). This CDR3 contains 16 residues. The DNA for the CDR3 is TGCAGTGCTCCCCGGAGGAGCGGGCAGATCACAGATACGCAGTATTTT. This encodes CSAPRRSGQITDTQYF.